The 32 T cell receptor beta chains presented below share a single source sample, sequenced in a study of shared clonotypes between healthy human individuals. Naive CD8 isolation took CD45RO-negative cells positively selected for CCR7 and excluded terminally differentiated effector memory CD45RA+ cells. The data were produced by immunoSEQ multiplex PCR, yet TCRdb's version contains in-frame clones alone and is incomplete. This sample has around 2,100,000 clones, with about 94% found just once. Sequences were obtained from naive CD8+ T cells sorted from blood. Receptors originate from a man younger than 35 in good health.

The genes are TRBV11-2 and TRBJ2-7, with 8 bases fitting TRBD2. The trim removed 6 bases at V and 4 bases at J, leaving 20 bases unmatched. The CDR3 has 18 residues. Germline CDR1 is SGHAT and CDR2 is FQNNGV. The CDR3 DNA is TGTGCCAGCAGAATTTCTACGGTAGCGGGACTAATAGAATACGAGCAGTACTTC. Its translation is CASRISTVAGLIEYEQYF.

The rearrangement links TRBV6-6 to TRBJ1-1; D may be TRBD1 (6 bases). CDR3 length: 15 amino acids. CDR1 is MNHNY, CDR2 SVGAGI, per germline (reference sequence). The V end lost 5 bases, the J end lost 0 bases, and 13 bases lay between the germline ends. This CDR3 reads CASSKTDSMNTEAFF. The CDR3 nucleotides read TGTGCCAGCAGTAAAACGGACAGCATGAACACTGAAGCTTTCTTT.

CDR3 residues: CASRDVSGIADTQYF. CDR3 bases: TGTGCCAGCAGGGATGTTAGCGGGATCGCAGATACGCAGTATTTT. The chain joins TRBV2 to TRBJ2-3, with 8 bases aligning to TRBD2. The CDR3 covers 15 residues. Germline CDR1 SNHLY, CDR2 FYNNEI. V trimming: 6 bases; J trimming: 4 bases; junction bases outside the gene matches: 9.

CDR3 sequence reads: CASSPEAETQYF. The CDR3 region has the DNA TGTGCCAGCAGCCCAGAAGCGGAGACCCAGTACTTC. The V and J genes are TRBV5-4 and TRBJ2-5; D gene unclear. CDR1 is SGHNT, CDR2 YYREEE, per germline (reference sequence). The CDR3 loop spans 12 amino acids. V gave up 4 bases and J gave up 5 bases, with 9 bases separating them.

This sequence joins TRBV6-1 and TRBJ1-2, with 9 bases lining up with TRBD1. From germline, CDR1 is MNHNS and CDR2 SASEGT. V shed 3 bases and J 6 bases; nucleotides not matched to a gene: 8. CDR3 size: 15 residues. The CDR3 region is CASSDIRDRVNGYTF. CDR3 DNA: TGTGCCAGCAGTGATATCCGGGACAGGGTGAATGGCTACACCTTC.

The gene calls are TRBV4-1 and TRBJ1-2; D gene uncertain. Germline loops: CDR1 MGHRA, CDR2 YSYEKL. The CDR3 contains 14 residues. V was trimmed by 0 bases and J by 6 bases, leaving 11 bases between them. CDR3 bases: TGCGCCAGCAGCCAAGATAGAAGGGATGATGGCTACACCTTC. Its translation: CASSQDRRDDGYTF.

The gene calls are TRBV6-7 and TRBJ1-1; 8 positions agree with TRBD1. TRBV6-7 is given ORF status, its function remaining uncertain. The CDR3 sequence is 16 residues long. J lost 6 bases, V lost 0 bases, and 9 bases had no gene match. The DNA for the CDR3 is TGTGCCAGCAGTTACTCCAGCCAGGGGGCGATATCTGAAGCTTTCTTT. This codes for CASSYSSQGAISEAFF.

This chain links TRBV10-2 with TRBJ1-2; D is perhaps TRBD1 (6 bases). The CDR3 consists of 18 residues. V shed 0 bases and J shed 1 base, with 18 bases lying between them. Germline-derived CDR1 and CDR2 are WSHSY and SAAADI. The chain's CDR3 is CASSESPTGRSDNYGYTF. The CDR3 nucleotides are TGCGCCAGCAGTGAGTCTCCGACAGGCAGGTCGGATAACTATGGCTACACCTTC.

The CDR3 region has the DNA TGCAGCGTCTGGCTAGCGGGAGAAGGACGGAATGAGCAGTTCTTC. This gives the protein CSVWLAGEGRNEQFF. The rearrangement joins TRBV29-1 to TRBJ2-1; 10 bases agree with TRBD2. The V gene's germline CDR1 is SQVTM and CDR2 ANQGSEA. The J segment lost 7 bases and the V segment lost 6 bases, leaving 12 bases of the junction unmatched. CDR3 length: 15 residues.

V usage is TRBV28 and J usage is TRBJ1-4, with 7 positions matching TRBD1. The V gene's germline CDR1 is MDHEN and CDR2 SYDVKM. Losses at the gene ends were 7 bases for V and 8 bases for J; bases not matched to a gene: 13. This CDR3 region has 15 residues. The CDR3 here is CASTPRTGLREKLFF. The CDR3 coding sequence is TGTGCCAGCACCCCACGGACAGGCCTTAGGGAAAAACTGTTTTTT.

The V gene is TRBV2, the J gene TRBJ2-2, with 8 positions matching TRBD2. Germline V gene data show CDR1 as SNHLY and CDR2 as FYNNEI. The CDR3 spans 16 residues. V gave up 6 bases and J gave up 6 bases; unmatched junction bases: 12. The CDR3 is CASRAPGLGAPGELFF. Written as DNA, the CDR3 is TGTGCCAGCAGGGCTCCGGGACTAGGGGCGCCCGGGGAGCTGTTTTTT.

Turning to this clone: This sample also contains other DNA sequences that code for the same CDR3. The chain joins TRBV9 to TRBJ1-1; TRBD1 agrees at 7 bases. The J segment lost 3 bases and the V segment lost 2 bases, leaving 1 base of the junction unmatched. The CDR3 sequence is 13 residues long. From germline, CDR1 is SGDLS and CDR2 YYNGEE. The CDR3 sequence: CASSVQGDTEAFF. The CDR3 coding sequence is TGTGCCAGCAGCGTTCAGGGGGACACTGAAGCTTTCTTT.

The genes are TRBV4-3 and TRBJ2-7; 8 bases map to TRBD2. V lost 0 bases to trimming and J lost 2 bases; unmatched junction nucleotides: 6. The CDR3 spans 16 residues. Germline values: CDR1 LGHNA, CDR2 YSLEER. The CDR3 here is CASSQDYTGGTYEQYF. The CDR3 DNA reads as TGCGCCAGCAGCCAAGATTATACGGGAGGGACCTACGAGCAGTACTTC.

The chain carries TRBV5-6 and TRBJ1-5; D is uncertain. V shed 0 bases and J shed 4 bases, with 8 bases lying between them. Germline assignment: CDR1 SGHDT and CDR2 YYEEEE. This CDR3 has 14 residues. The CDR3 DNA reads TGTGCCAGCAGCTTGGGGGCAGCTAATCAGCCCCAGCATTTT. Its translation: CASSLGAANQPQHF.

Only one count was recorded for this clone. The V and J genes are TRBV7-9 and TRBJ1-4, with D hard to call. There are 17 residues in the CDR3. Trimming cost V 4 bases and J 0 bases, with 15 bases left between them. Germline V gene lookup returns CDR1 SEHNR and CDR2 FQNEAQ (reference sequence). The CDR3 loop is CASSSPSQGTTNEKLFF. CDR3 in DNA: TGTGCCAGCAGCTCTCCTAGCCAAGGGACAACTAATGAAAAACTGTTTTTT.

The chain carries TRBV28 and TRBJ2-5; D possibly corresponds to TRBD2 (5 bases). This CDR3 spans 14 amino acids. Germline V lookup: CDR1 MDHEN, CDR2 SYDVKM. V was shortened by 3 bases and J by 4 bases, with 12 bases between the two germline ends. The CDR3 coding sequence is TGTGCCAGCAGTTTCTTGACTATCGGAGAGACCCAGTACTTC. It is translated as CASSFLTIGETQYF.

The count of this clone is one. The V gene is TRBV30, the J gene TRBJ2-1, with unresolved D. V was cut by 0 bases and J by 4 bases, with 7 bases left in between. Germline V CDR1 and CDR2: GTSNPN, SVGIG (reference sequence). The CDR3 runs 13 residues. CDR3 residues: CAWSVSGYNEQFF. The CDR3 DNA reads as TGTGCCTGGAGTGTATCCGGTTACAATGAGCAGTTCTTC.

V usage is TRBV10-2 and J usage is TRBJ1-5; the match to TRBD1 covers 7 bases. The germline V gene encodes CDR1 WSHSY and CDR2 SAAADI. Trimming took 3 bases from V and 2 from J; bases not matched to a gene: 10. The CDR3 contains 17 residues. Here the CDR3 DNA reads TGCGCCAGCAGTGATACCAATAACAGGGGCCGCAATCAGCCCCAGCATTTT. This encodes CASSDTNNRGRNQPQHF.

CDR3: CASSQDGSGLNWGEQFF. The DNA of the CDR3 is TGCGCCAGCAGCCAAGATGGGAGCGGACTGAACTGGGGTGAGCAGTTCTTC. V gene TRBV4-1 combines with J gene TRBJ2-1, with D possibly being TRBD2 (5 bases). V shed 0 bases and J shed 9 bases, with 21 bases lying between them. Per germline, CDR1 MGHRA and CDR2 YSYEKL. CDR3 length: 17 amino acids.

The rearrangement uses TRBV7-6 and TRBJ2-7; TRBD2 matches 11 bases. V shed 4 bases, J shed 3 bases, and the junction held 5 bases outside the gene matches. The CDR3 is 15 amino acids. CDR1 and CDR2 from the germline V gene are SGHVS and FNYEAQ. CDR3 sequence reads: CASSSPGLAVYEQYF. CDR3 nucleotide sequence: TGTGCCAGCAGCTCTCCGGGACTAGCGGTCTACGAGCAGTACTTC.

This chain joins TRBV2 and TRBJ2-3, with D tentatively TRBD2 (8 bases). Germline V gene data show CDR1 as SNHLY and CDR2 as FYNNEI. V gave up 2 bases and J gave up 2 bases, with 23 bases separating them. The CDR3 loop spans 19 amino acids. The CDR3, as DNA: TGTGCCAGCAGTGAATTAGCGGGGACAGAAGATTCGTACACAGATACGCAGTATTTT. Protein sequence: CASSELAGTEDSYTDTQYF.

The CDR3 spells CSVSSSGRINEQYF. In DNA form, the CDR3 reads TGCAGCGTTTCTTCTAGCGGGAGAATCAACGAGCAGTACTTC. The chain is built from TRBV29-1 and TRBJ2-7; TRBD2 matches 10 bases. V gave up 5 bases and J gave up 5 bases; unmatched junction bases: 9. In germline, CDR1 is SQVTM, CDR2 ANQGSEA. This CDR3 has 14 amino acids.

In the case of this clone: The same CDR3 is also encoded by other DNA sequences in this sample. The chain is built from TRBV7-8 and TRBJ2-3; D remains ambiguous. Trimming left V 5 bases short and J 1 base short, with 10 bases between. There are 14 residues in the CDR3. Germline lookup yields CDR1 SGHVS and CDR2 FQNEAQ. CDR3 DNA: TGTGCCAGCAGCCCTCCGGACCGCACAGATACGCAGTATTTT. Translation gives CASSPPDRTDTQYF. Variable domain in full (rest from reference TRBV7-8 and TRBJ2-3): GAGVSQSPRYKVAKRGQDVALRCDPISGHVSLFWYQQALGQGPEFLTYFQNEAQLDKSGLPSDRFFAERPEGSVSTLKIQRTQQEDSAVYLCASSPPDRTDTQYFGPGTRLTVL.

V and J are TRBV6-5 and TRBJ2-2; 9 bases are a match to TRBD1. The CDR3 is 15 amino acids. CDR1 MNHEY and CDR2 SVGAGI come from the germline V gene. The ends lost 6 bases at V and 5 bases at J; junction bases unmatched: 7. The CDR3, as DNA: TGTGCCAGCAGGGAACAGGGGGCATGGACCGGGGAGCTGTTTTTT. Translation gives CASREQGAWTGELFF.

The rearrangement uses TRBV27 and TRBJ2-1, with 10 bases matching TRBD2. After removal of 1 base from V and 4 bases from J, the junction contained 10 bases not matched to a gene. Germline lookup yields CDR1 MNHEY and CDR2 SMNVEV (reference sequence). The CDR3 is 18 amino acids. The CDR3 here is CASSLLGVAGGVYNEQFF. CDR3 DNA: TGTGCCAGCAGTTTATTAGGGGTAGCGGGAGGAGTATACAATGAGCAGTTCTTC.

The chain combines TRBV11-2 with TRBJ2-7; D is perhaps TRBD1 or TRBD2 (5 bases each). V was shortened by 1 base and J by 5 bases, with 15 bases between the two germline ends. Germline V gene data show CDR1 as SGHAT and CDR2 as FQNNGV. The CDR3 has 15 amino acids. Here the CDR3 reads CASSLGPGSANEQYF. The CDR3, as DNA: TGTGCCAGCAGCTTAGGCCCAGGGAGCGCCAACGAGCAGTACTTC.

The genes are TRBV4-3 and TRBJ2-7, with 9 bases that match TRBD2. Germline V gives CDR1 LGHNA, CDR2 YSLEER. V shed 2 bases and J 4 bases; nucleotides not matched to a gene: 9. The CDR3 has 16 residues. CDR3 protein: CASSQSSGGGVYEQYF. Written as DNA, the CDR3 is TGCGCCAGCAGCCAATCAAGCGGCGGGGGGGTATACGAGCAGTACTTC.

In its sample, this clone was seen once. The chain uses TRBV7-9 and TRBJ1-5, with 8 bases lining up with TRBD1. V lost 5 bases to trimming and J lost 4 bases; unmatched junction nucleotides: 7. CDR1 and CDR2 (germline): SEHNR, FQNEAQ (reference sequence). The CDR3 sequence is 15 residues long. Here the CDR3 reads CASSDGQGRNQPQHF. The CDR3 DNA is TGTGCCAGCAGCGACGGACAGGGTAGGAATCAGCCCCAGCATTTT.

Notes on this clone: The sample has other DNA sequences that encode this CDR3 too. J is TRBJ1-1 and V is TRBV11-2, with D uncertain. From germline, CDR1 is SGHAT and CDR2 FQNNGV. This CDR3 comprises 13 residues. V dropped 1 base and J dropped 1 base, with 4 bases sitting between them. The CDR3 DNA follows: TGTGCCAGCAGCTTAGGTCCGAACACTGAAGCTTTCTTT. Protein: CASSLGPNTEAFF.

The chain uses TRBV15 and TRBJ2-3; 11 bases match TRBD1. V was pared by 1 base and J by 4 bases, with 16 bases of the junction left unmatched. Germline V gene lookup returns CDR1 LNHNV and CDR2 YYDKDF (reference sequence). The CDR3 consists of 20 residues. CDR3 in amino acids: CATSRGWGGQGAGEADTQYF. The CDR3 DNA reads TGTGCCACCAGCAGAGGTTGGGGCGGACAGGGGGCGGGAGAGGCAGATACGCAGTATTTT.

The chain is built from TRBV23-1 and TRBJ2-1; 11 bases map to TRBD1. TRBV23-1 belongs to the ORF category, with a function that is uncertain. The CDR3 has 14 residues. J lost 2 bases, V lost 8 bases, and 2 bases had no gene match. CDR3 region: CASGQGATYNEQFF. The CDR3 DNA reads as TGCGCCAGCGGACAGGGGGCGACCTACAATGAGCAGTTCTTC.

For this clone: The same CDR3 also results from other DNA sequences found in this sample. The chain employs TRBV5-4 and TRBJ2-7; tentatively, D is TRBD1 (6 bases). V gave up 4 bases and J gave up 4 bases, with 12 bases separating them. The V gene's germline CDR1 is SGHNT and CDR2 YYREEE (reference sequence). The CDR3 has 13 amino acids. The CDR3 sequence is CASSPGTTYEQYF. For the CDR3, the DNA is TGTGCCAGCAGCCCCGGGACAACGTACGAGCAGTACTTC.